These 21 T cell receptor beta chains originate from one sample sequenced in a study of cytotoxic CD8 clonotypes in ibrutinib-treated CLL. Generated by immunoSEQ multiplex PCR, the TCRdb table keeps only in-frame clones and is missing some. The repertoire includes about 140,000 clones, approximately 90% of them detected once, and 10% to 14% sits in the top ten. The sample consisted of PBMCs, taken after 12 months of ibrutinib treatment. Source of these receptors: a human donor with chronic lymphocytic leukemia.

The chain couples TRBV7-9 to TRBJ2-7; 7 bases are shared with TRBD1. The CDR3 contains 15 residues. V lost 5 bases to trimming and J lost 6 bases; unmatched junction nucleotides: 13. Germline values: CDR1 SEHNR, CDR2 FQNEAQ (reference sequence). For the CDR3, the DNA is TGTGCCAGCAGCACGCCCGGGACAGCCTCTACCGAGCAGTACTTC. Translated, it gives CASSTPGTASTEQYF.

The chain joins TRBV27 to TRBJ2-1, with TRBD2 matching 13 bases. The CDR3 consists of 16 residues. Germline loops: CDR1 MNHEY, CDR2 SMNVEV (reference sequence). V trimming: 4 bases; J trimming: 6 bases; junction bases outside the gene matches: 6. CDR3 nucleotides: TGTGCCAGCAGTTCCCCGGGGACTAGCGGGACCAATGAGCAGTTCTTC. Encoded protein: CASSSPGTSGTNEQFF.

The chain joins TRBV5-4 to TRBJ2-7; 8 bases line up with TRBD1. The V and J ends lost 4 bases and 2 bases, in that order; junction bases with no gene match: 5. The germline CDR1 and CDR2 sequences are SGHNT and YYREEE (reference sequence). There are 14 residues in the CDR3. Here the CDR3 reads CASSTDRGPYEQYF. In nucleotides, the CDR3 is TGTGCCAGCAGCACCGACAGGGGTCCCTACGAGCAGTACTTC.

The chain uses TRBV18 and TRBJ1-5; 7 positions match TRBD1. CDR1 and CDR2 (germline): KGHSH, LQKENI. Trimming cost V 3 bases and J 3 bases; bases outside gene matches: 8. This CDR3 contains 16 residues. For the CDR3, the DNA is TGTGCCAGCTCACCGGAGGGACAGCCAAACAATCAGCCCCAGCATTTT. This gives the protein CASSPEGQPNNQPQHF. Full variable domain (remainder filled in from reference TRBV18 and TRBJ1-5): NAGVMQNPRHLVRRRGQEARLRCSPMKGHSHVYWYRQLPEEGLKFMVYLQKENIIDESGMPKERFSAEFPKEGPSILRIQQVVRGDSAAYFCASSPEGQPNNQPQHFGDGTRLSIL.

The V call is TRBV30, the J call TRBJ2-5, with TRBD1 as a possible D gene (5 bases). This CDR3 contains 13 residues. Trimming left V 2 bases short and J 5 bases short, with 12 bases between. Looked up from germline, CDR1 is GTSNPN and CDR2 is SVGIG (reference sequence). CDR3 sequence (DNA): TGTGCCTGGAGTCCTCAGGGCCTGGAGACCCAGTACTTC. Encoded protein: CAWSPQGLETQYF.

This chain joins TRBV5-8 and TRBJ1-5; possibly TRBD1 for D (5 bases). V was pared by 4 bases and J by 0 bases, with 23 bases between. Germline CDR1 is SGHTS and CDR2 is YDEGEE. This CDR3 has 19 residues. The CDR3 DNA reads TGTGCCAGCAGCCCGATAGAGGGGTCCGGGAGTCATAGCAATCAGCCCCAGCATTTT. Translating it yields CASSPIEGSGSHSNQPQHF.

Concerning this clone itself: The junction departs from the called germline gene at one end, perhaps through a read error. The CDR3 loop is CASSLDRDTGELFF. The CDR3 nucleotides read TGTGCTAGCAGCCTCGACCGCGACACCGGGGAGCTGTTTTTT. The gene calls are TRBV7-7 and TRBJ2-2; D uncertain. This CDR3 spans 14 amino acids. CDR1 is SSHAT, CDR2 FNYEAQ, per germline (reference sequence).

For the CDR3, the DNA is TGTGCCAGCAGCTTAAGATTCGGGGGCAGCACAGATACGCAGTATTTT. It encodes CASSLRFGGSTDTQYF. This chain connects TRBV11-3 to TRBJ2-3; the D call may be TRBD1 or TRBD2 (6 bases each). CDR1 SGHNT and CDR2 YENEEA come from the germline V gene. V shed 2 bases and J shed 0 bases, with 12 bases lying between them. The CDR3 runs to 16 residues.

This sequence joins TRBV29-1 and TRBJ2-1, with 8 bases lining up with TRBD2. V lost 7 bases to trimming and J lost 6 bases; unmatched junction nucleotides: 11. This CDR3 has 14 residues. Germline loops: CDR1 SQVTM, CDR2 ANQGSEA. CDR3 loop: CSGSGGTRVNEQFF. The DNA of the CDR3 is TGCAGCGGGTCTGGCGGGACTAGAGTCAATGAGCAGTTCTTC.

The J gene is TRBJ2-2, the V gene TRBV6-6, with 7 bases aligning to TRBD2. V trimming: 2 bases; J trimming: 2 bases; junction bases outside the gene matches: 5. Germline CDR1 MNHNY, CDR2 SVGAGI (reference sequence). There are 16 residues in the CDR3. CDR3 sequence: CASSYSGTQNTGELFF. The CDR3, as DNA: TGTGCCAGCAGTTACAGCGGGACCCAAAACACCGGGGAGCTGTTTTTT.

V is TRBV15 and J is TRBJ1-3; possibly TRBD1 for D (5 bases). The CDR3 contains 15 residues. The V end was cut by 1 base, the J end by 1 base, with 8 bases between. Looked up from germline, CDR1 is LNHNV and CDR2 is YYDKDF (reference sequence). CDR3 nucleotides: TGTGCCACCAGCAGAGGAGCAGGGTCTGGAAACACCATATATTTT. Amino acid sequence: CATSRGAGSGNTIYF.

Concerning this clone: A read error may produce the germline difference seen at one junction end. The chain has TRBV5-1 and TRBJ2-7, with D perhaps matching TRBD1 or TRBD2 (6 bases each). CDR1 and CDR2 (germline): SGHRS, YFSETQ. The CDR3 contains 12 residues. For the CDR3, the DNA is TGCGCCAGCAGCCTGGCGGGACATTTGATGCACTTC. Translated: CASSLAGHLMHF. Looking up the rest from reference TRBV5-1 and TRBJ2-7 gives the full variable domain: KAGVTQTPRYLIKTRGQQVTLSCSPISGHRSVSWYQQTPGQGLQFLFEYFSETQRNKGNFPGRFSGRQFSNSRSEMNVSTLELGDSALYLCASSLAGHLMHFGPGTRLTVT.

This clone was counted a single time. DNA for the CDR3: TGTGCCACCAGCAGATCGGGACAGCCCCAGCATTTT. It yields the protein CATSRSGQPQHF. The chain recombines TRBV15 with TRBJ1-5; unclear D gene. The CDR3 consists of 12 residues. With 2 bases removed from V and 7 bases from J, the gap between germline ends came to 6 bases. Germline CDR1 and CDR2: LNHNV and YYDKDF (reference sequence).

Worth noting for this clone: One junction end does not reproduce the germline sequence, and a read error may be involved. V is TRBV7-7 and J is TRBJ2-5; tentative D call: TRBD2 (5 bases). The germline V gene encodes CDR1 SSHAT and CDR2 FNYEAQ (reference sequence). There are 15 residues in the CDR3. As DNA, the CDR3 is TGTGCTAGCAGCTTCACGGGGAACCACCGGGAGACCCAGTACTTC. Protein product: CASSFTGNHRETQYF.

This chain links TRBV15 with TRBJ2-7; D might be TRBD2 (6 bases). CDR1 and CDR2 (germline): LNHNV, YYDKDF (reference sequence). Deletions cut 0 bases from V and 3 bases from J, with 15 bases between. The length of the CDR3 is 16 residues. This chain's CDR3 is CATSRELKAGSYEQYF. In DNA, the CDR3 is TGTGCCACCAGCAGAGAGCTTAAGGCGGGAAGCTACGAGCAGTACTTC. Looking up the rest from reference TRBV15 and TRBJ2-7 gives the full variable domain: DAMVIQNPRYQVTQFGKPVTLSCSQTLNHNVMYWYQQKSSQAPKLLFHYYDKDFNNEADTPDNFQSRRPNTSFCFLDIRSPGLGDTAMYLCATSRELKAGSYEQYFGPGTRLTVT.

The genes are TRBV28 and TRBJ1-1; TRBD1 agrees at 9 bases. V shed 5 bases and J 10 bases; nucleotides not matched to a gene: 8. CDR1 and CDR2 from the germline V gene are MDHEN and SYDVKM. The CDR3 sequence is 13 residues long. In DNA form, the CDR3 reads TGTGCCAGCAGTACTACAGGGGGCATTCGAGCTTTCTTT. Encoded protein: CASSTTGGIRAFF.

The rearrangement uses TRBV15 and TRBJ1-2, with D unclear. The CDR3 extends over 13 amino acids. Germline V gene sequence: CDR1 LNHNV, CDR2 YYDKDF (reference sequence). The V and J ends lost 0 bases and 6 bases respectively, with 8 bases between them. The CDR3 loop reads CATSRDELNGYTF. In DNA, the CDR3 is TGTGCCACCAGCAGAGATGAACTAAATGGCTACACCTTC.

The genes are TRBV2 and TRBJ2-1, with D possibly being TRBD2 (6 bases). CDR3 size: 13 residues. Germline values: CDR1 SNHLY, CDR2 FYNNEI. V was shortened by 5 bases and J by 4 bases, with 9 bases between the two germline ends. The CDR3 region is CASSRGIYNEQFF. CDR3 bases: TGTGCCAGCAGTCGGGGGATTTACAATGAGCAGTTCTTC. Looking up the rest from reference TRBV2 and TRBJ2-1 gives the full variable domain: EPEVTQTPSHQVTQMGQEVILRCVPISNHLYFYWYRQILGQKVEFLVSFYNNEISEKSEIFDDQFSVERPDGSNFTLKIRSTKLEDSAMYFCASSRGIYNEQFFGPGTRLTVL.

CDR3 protein: CASRGLAGAGEQYF. The CDR3 DNA reads as TGTGCCAGTAGAGGACTAGCGGGAGCGGGGGAGCAGTACTTC. The V call is TRBV19, the J call TRBJ2-7; 13 bases map to TRBD2. J gave up 7 bases and V 6 bases, and 6 bases lay outside the gene matches. Germline assignment: CDR1 LNHDA and CDR2 SQIVND (reference sequence). CDR3 length: 14 residues.

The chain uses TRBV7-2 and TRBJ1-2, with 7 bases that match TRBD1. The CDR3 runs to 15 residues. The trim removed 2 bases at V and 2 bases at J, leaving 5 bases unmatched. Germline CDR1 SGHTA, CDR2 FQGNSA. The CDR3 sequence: CASSLHNRGNYGYTF. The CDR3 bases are TGTGCCAGCAGCTTACACAACAGGGGAAACTATGGCTACACCTTC.

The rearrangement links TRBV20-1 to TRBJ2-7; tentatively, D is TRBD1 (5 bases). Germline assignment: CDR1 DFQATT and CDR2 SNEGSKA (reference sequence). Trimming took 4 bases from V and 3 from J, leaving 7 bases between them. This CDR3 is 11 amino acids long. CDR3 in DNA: TGCAGTGCTAAGCAGGGCTACGAGCAGTACTTC. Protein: CSAKQGYEQYF.